Shown below are 17 T cell receptor beta chains from a single sample sequenced in a study of T cells in localized non-small cell lung cancer. The data were produced by immunoSEQ multiplex PCR, yet TCRdb's version contains in-frame clones alone and is incomplete. The table includes 2,600 or so clones, 35% to 55% detected once. Material: lung tumor tissue, obtained before any cancer treatment. The receptors derive from a woman aged 40 to 75 with stage II squamous cell lung carcinoma.

The chain has TRBV12-5 and TRBJ2-5, with a weak D call TRBD2 (6 bases). The germline V gene has CDR1 LGHNT and CDR2 FRNRAP. The CDR3 sequence is 15 residues long. V was cut by 1 base and J by 5 bases, with 14 bases left in between. CDR3 DNA: TGTGCTAGTGGTTTGGGGGACCTGGCGGGGGAGACCCAGTACTTC. This encodes CASGLGDLAGETQYF. Together with reference TRBV12-5 and TRBJ2-5, the CDR3 gives the full variable domain: DARVTQTPRHKVTEMGQEVTMRCQPILGHNTVFWYRQTMMQGLELLAYFRNRAPLDDSGMPKDRFSAEMPDATLATLKIQPSEPRDSAVYFCASGLGDLAGETQYFGPGTRLLVL.

This clone was picked up a small number of times. The V and J genes are TRBV6-8 and TRBJ2-7; TRBD1 might be the D (6 bases). The CDR3 totals 13 residues. Germline loops: CDR1 MNHGY, CDR2 SAAAGT. V was clipped by 5 bases and J by 2 bases, with 10 bases between them. The CDR3 sequence is CASSVYRAYEQYF. CDR3 DNA sequence: TGTGCCAGCAGTGTCTACAGGGCCTACGAGCAGTACTTC.

This clone was counted between two and nine times. The rearrangement links TRBV4-1 to TRBJ2-2; D remains unclear. CDR1 is MGHRA and CDR2 is YSYEKL in the germline V gene. The germline V and J ends were trimmed by 1 base and 6 bases, with 9 bases remaining between them. The CDR3 covers 14 residues. The CDR3 sequence: CASSQVPRAGELFF. The CDR3 DNA reads as TGCGCCAGCAGCCAAGTGCCCCGCGCCGGGGAGCTGTTTTTT.

This chain links TRBV5-1 with TRBJ1-6; no definite D call. The germline CDR1 and CDR2 sequences are SGHRS and YFSETQ. The V and J ends lost 4 bases and 9 bases respectively, with 14 bases between them. CDR3 length: 14 amino acids. The CDR3: CASSPMGVGSPLHF. CDR3 sequence (DNA): TGCGCCAGCAGCCCCATGGGAGTAGGTTCACCCCTCCACTTT.

The V and J genes are TRBV29-1 and TRBJ1-1; possible D gene TRBD1, 6 bases. The CDR3 has 16 amino acids. Germline values: CDR1 SQVTM, CDR2 ANQGSEA. Here the CDR3 reads CRVGGQGGPSNTEAFF. The CDR3 region has the DNA TGCAGGGTAGGGGGGCAGGGAGGTCCCTCGAACACTGAAGCTTTCTTT.

The chain joins TRBV18 to TRBJ2-7; D possibly matches TRBD1 or TRBD2 (6 bases each). Germline V gives CDR1 KGHSH, CDR2 LQKENI. V lost 5 bases to trimming and J lost 0 bases, with 20 bases between them. The CDR3 is 17 residues long. The CDR3 DNA follows: TGTGCCAGCTCAACGGGGGCGGCTAGCGACCTCTCCTACGAGCAGTACTTC. Its protein is CASSTGAASDLSYEQYF.

This clone was observed a few times. The rearrangement joins TRBV6-8 to TRBJ1-2; D is perhaps TRBD1 (6 bases). V lost 8 bases to trimming and J lost 5 bases, with 18 bases between them. The CDR3 is 14 residues long. Germline V lookup: CDR1 MNHGY, CDR2 SAAAGT. The CDR3 DNA is TGTGCCAGCTCTGGGACTACAGGGTTATATGGCTACACCTTC. It specifies CASSGTTGLYGYTF.

Here the CDR3 DNA reads TGTGCCAGCAGTTACGACAGGGGGACAGATACGCAGTATTTT. Translating it yields CASSYDRGTDTQYF. The rearrangement links TRBV6-8 to TRBJ2-3; the match to TRBD1 covers 9 bases. CDR1 MNHGY and CDR2 SAAAGT come from the germline V gene. V was clipped by 2 bases and J by 3 bases; unmatched bases: 0. This CDR3 has 14 amino acids.

The gene calls are TRBV19 and TRBJ1-4; no reliable D call. Trimming cost V 0 bases and J 5 bases, with 19 bases left between them. The CDR3 contains 18 residues. The germline V gene has CDR1 LNHDA and CDR2 SQIVND (reference sequence). The CDR3 DNA is TGTGCCAGTAGTATAGAACCACTCCCCGGGCCTGGGAATGAAAAACTGTTTTTT. As protein: CASSIEPLPGPGNEKLFF.

V and J are TRBV29-1 and TRBJ2-7; 11 bases line up with TRBD2. V lost 4 bases to trimming and J lost 6 bases; unmatched junction nucleotides: 5. The germline V gene has CDR1 SQVTM and CDR2 ANQGSEA. CDR3 size: 13 residues. The CDR3 DNA follows: TGCAGCGTTGTCGGTCTAGCGGGAGGCGAGCAGTACTTC. This encodes CSVVGLAGGEQYF.

V and J are TRBV15 and TRBJ1-6; tentative D call: TRBD1 (6 bases). Trimming took 3 bases from V and 10 from J, leaving 13 bases between them. Germline V CDR1 and CDR2: LNHNV, YYDKDF (reference sequence). This CDR3 has 14 residues. The CDR3 nucleotides read TGTGCCACCAGCAGCTCCCAGGGGTGGTCACCCCTCCACTTT. Translation gives CATSSSQGWSPLHF.

The V gene is TRBV28, the J gene TRBJ1-2; 8 bases are shared with TRBD1. Germline assignment: CDR1 MDHEN and CDR2 SYDVKM. J gave up 4 bases and V 6 bases, and 7 bases lay outside the gene matches. This CDR3 comprises 14 residues. The CDR3 nucleotides read TGTGCCAGCAGATCGACAGGGGAGGGCTATGGCTACACCTTC. This sequence encodes CASRSTGEGYGYTF.

The chain joins TRBV11-1 to TRBJ1-1; no reliable D call. Germline lookup yields CDR1 SGHAT and CDR2 FQDESV (reference sequence). CDR3 length equals 14 residues. V was cut by 3 bases and J by 4 bases, with 12 bases left in between. The DNA for the CDR3 is TGTGCCAGCAGCTTGGAAAATCAGCGCACTGAAGCTTTCTTT. Its protein product is CASSLENQRTEAFF.

This CDR3 is CASSRGRFSGDTQYF. The CDR3 region has the DNA TGTGCCAGCAGCAGAGGGAGGTTTTCCGGAGATACGCAGTATTTT. The genes are TRBV28 and TRBJ2-3, with D perhaps matching TRBD2 (6 bases). This CDR3 comprises 15 residues. The germline gives CDR1 MDHEN, CDR2 SYDVKM. V was clipped by 6 bases and J by 5 bases, with 18 bases between them.

This rearrangement joins TRBV7-5 to TRBJ2-1; TRBD2 is the table's D call, not checked against the DNA. TRBV7-5 is noted as a pseudogene. This CDR3 is built from 18 residues. CDR3 sequence: CASSQGTSGIDGDNEQFF. CDR3 bases: TGTGCCAGCAGCCAGGGGACTAGCGGGATAGATGGAGACAATGAGCAGTTCTTC.

The chain recombines TRBV28 with TRBJ2-1; TRBD2 is a possible D gene (6 bases). The CDR3 has 15 residues. Germline-derived CDR1 and CDR2 are MDHEN and SYDVKM. Trimming pared 8 bases from V and 5 bases from J, leaving 19 bases between. Written as DNA, the CDR3 is TGTGCCAGCCGTGCGCGCCGGGACTCTCACAATGAGCAGTTCTTC. Protein sequence: CASRARRDSHNEQFF.

The chain employs TRBV9 and TRBJ2-3, with D perhaps given as TRBD1 or TRBD2 (6 bases each). This CDR3 contains 14 residues. Between the trimmed V and J ends, which lost 4 bases and 4 bases, there was a span of 13 bases. The germline CDR1 and CDR2 sequences are SGDLS and YYNGEE. CDR3 sequence: CASSLQGGADTQYF. CDR3 sequence (DNA): TGTGCCAGCAGCCTACAGGGCGGGGCAGATACGCAGTATTTT.